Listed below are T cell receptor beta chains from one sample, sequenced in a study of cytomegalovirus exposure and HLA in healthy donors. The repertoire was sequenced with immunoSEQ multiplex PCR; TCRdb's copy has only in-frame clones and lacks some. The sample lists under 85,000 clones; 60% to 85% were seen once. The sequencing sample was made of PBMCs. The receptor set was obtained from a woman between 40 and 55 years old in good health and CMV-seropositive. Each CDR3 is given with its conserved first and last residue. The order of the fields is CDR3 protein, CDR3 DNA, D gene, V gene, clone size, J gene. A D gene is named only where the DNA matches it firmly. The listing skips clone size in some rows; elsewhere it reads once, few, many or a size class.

CDR3: CAWSPTNLLGRAISVGQYF
DNA: TGTGCCTGGAGCCCGACTAACTTACTAGGACGGGCTATATCGGTCGGGCAGTACTTC
D: -
V: TRBV30
size: -
J: TRBJ2-7

CDR3: CAIRSTGQGSADTQYF
DNA: TGTGCCATCAGGTCGACTGGACAGGGTAGCGCAGATACGCAGTATTTT
D: TRBD1
V: TRBV10-3
size: -
J: TRBJ2-3

CDR3: CASSGTVYSYEQYF
DNA: TGTGCCAGCTCCGGGACAGTTTACTCCTACGAGCAGTACTTC
D: TRBD1
V: TRBV19
size: -
J: TRBJ2-7

CDR3: CASSLVEGTDTQYF
DNA: TGTGCCAGCAGCCTTGTGGAGGGCACAGATACGCAGTATTTT
D: -
V: TRBV5-6
size: few
J: TRBJ2-3

CDR3: CASSLGGGENIQYF
DNA: TGCGCCAGCAGCTTGGGAGGCGGCGAAAACATTCAGTACTTC
D: -
V: TRBV5-1
size: -
J: TRBJ2-4

CDR3: CASSEPDRGNQPQHF
DNA: TGTGCCAGCAGTGAACCGGACAGAGGCAATCAGCCCCAGCATTTT
D: -
V: TRBV6-1
size: few
J: TRBJ1-5

CDR3: CAWSGEFSNQPQHF
DNA: TGTGCCTGGAGTGGGGAGTTTAGCAATCAGCCCCAGCATTTT
D: -
V: TRBV30
size: -
J: TRBJ1-5

CDR3: CASSPIREGPWFF
DNA: TGTGCCAGCAGCCCGATACGGGAGGGGCCATGGTTCTTC
D: TRBD2
V: TRBV14
size: -
J: TRBJ2-1

CDR3: CASSHVVASGRISYEQYF
DNA: TGCGCCAGCAGCCACGTAGTGGCTAGCGGCCGTATCTCCTACGAGCAGTACTTC
D: TRBD2
V: TRBV4-1
size: -
J: TRBJ2-7

CDR3: CASSPRNEKLFF
DNA: TGTGCCAGCAGCCCTCGTAATGAAAAACTGTTTTTT
D: -
V: TRBV7-2
size: -
J: TRBJ1-4

CDR3: CASSSSSSLDSLTQALHF
DNA: TGTGCCAGTAGTAGTTCATCATCTCTGGACAGCCTTACTCAGGCCCTCCACTTT
D: -
V: TRBV19
size: once
J: TRBJ1-6

CDR3: CASSFRLVQLTDTQYF
DNA: TGTGCCAGCAGCTTCCGACTAGTTCAGTTGACAGATACGCAGTATTTT
D: -
V: TRBV7-9
size: -
J: TRBJ2-3

CDR3: CASQGITEAFF
DNA: TGTGCCAGCCAGGGGATCACTGAAGCTTTCTTT
D: -
V: TRBV28
size: -
J: TRBJ1-1

CDR3: CASSRQGTDTQYF
DNA: TGTGCCAGCAGTAGACAGGGAACAGATACGCAGTATTTT
D: TRBD1
V: TRBV6-1
size: few
J: TRBJ2-3

CDR3: CASSQAPDYGYTF
DNA: TGTGCCAGCAGCCAGGCCCCCGACTATGGCTACACCTTC
D: -
V: TRBV6-6
size: -
J: TRBJ1-2

CDR3: CASSPPGTSGSSYEQYF
DNA: TGCGCCAGCAGTCCTCCCGGGACTAGCGGGAGCTCCTACGAGCAGTACTTC
D: TRBD2
V: TRBV23-1
size: -
J: TRBJ2-7

CDR3: CASSFGLGYEQYF
DNA: TGTGCCAGCAGCTTTGGACTCGGCTACGAGCAGTACTTC
D: -
V: TRBV7-2
size: -
J: TRBJ2-7

CDR3: CASSPGAGIAAGNTIYF
DNA: TGTGCCAGCAGCCCAGGGGCAGGGATCGCGGCCGGAAACACCATATATTTT
D: -
V: TRBV7-6
size: -
J: TRBJ1-3

CDR3: CATSRDPFLEQVNTEAFF
DNA: TGTGCCACCAGCAGAGATCCTTTTCTTGAACAGGTGAACACTGAAGCTTTCTTT
D: -
V: TRBV15
size: -
J: TRBJ1-1

CDR3: CATSFGSGANVLTF
DNA: TGTGCCACCAGTTTCGGGTCTGGGGCCAACGTCCTGACTTTC
D: -
V: TRBV15
size: once
J: TRBJ2-6

CDR3: CASTTLAGGQETQYF
DNA: TGTGCCAGCACAACACTAGCGGGCGGCCAAGAGACCCAGTACTTC
D: TRBD2
V: TRBV6-5
size: -
J: TRBJ2-5

CDR3: CASSLASRGGMAFF
DNA: TGTGCCAGCAGTTTAGCCAGCCGGGGGGGTATGGCTTTCTTT
D: -
V: TRBV28
size: few
J: TRBJ1-1

CDR3: CASSPSDSRPFNEQFF
DNA: TGTGCCAGCAGCCCCTCCGACAGTCGACCTTTCAATGAGCAGTTCTTC
D: -
V: TRBV9
size: -
J: TRBJ2-1

CDR3: CASSLEGVRTEAFF
DNA: TGCGCCAGCAGCTTGGAGGGGGTGCGGACTGAAGCTTTCTTT
D: -
V: TRBV5-1
size: -
J: TRBJ1-1

CDR3: CTSSQDLGRWDNNEQYF
DNA: TGCACCAGCAGCCAAGATCTCGGCAGGTGGGACAATAACGAGCAGTACTTC
D: -
V: TRBV1
size: -
J: TRBJ2-7

CDR3: CSAEGGVETQYF
DNA: TGCAGCGCCGAGGGGGGGGTAGAGACCCAGTACTTC
D: -
V: TRBV29-1
size: -
J: TRBJ2-5

CDR3: CASSTRVAYGYTF
DNA: TGTGCCAGCAGCACCAGGGTGGCCTATGGCTACACCTTC
D: -
V: TRBV5-6
size: -
J: TRBJ1-2

CDR3: CASSTTLSVTEAFF
DNA: TGTGCCAGCAGCACGACACTCTCAGTCACTGAAGCTTTCTTT
D: -
V: TRBV7-9
size: -
J: TRBJ1-1

CDR3: CSAGQSVGYTF
DNA: TGCAGCGCAGGACAGTCTGTGGGCTACACCTTC
D: -
V: TRBV29-1
size: -
J: TRBJ1-2

CDR3: CASSPRERGPTF
DNA: TGTGCCAGCAGTCCACGGGAGAGGGGACCCACCTTC
D: -
V: TRBV28
size: -
J: TRBJ1-2

CDR3: CASSLGLETQYF
DNA: TGTGCCAGCAGTTTAGGGCTAGAGACCCAGTACTTC
D: -
V: TRBV28
size: once
J: TRBJ2-5

CDR3: CSVERRRSEAGELFF
DNA: TGCAGCGTTGAACGGCGGCGTAGTGAGGCCGGGGAGCTGTTTTTT
D: -
V: TRBV29-1
size: few
J: TRBJ2-2

CDR3: CASTHRDRAREVDSPLHF
DNA: TGTGCCAGCACTCATCGGGACAGGGCAAGAGAGGTGGATTCACCCCTCCACTTT
D: TRBD1
V: TRBV2
size: -
J: TRBJ1-6

CDR3: CASSLGTSGTDTQYF
DNA: TGTGCCAGCAGTTTAGGGACTAGCGGCACAGATACGCAGTATTTT
D: TRBD2
V: TRBV28
size: -
J: TRBJ2-3

CDR3: CASSSLAGVETQYF
DNA: TGTGCCAGTAGTTCACTAGCGGGAGTGGAGACCCAGTACTTC
D: TRBD2
V: TRBV19
size: -
J: TRBJ2-5

CDR3: CASSDSSRGTGELFF
DNA: TGTGCCAGCAGTGACTCTAGCAGGGGGACCGGGGAGCTGTTTTTT
D: TRBD1
V: TRBV6-4
size: -
J: TRBJ2-2

CDR3: CASSLQGSGNEKLFF
DNA: TGTGCCAGCAGCTTACAGGGATCCGGTAATGAAAAACTGTTTTTT
D: -
V: TRBV5-8
size: -
J: TRBJ1-4

CDR3: CASSWGQGRSGELFF
DNA: TGTGCCAGCAGCTGGGGACAGGGGCGGAGCGGGGAGCTGTTTTTT
D: TRBD1
V: TRBV5-4
size: -
J: TRBJ2-2

CDR3: CASSLVLSSIYNEQFF
DNA: TGTGCCAGCAGCTTAGTTCTGTCGAGTATCTACAATGAGCAGTTCTTC
D: -
V: TRBV7-9
size: -
J: TRBJ2-1

CDR3: CASKSRWAGYEQYF
DNA: TGTGCCAGCAAGTCCCGATGGGCGGGTTACGAGCAGTACTTC
D: -
V: TRBV28
size: -
J: TRBJ2-7

CDR3: CASRPVAVYGYTF
DNA: TGTGCCAGCAGGCCCGTGGCAGTCTATGGCTACACCTTC
D: -
V: TRBV6-1
size: -
J: TRBJ1-2

CDR3: CASSLGGGTASYEQYF
DNA: TGTGCCAGCAGCTTAGGTGGCGGGACGGCATCCTACGAGCAGTACTTC
D: -
V: TRBV7-2
size: -
J: TRBJ2-7